This T cell receptor beta chain is from a study of CD8+ T cells in alopecia areata. Sequencing templates came from extracted RNA that was reverse transcribed into cDNA. Using immunoSEQ multiplex PCR, the repertoire was profiled, and TCRdb retains in-frame clones only, with some absent. The repertoire includes more than 150,000 clones, more than 45% of them detected once, and just under 20% sits in the top ten. The germline V and J ends were trimmed by 7 bases and 3 bases, with 17 bases remaining between them. This CDR3 contains 15 residues. Germline values: CDR1 SGHAT, CDR2 FQNNGV. Individuals with alopecia areata gave both lesional scalp punch biopsies and peripheral blood for collection. PBMC-derived CD4+ and CD8+ T cells were sorted. This clone was seen a few times.

The TCR was taken from a human donor with alopecia areata. Sequences were derived from CD8+ T cells sorted from blood, sampled at week 0. The chain is built from TRBV11-2 and TRBJ2-3; D is possibly TRBD1 (5 bases). CDR3 region: CASILGQGWTDTQYF. In nucleotides, the CDR3 is TGTGCCAGCATCCTAGGGCAGGGTTGGACAGATACGCAGTATTTT.